Presented here are 27 T cell receptor beta chains from one specimen sequenced in a study of T cells after yellow fever vaccination. TCRdb independently ran MiXCR on the 5' RACE reads; one entry per CDR3 protein. Of tens of thousands of distinct CDR3 sequences in the sample, roughly 6.1% were seen once. This material consisted of PBMCs, either bulk or a sorted T-cell subset (CD4+, CD8+, memory, or dextramer-sorted; not recorded which), taken on the day of the yellow fever booster vaccination. All receptors come from a man between 25 and 39 years old who received the YFV17D yellow fever vaccine.

This clonotype was counted at least ten times. The V call is TRBV15, the J call TRBJ2-3; 8 positions agree with TRBD2. Germline CDR1 reads LNHNV; CDR2 reads YYDKDF (reference sequence). J was trimmed by 4 bases and V by 0 bases; bases with no gene match: 3. The CDR3 has 15 residues. In nucleotides, the CDR3 is TGTGCCACCAGCAGAGATGCGGGAGGTTCAGATACGCAGTATTTT. Amino acid sequence: CATSRDAGGSDTQYF. Full variable domain (missing parts from reference TRBV15 and TRBJ2-3): DAMVIQNPRYQVTQFGKPVTLSCSQTLNHNVMYWYQQKSSQAPKLLFHYYDKDFNNEADTPDNFQSRRPNTSFCFLDIRSPGLGDTAMYLCATSRDAGGSDTQYFGPGTRLTVL.

Many counts were recorded for this clonotype. The chain couples TRBV29-1 to TRBJ1-2, with 11 bases aligning to TRBD1. Trimming cost V 5 bases and J 4 bases; bases outside gene matches: 3. CDR3 length equals 13 residues. The germline CDR1 and CDR2 sequences are SQVTM and ANQGSEA. This CDR3 reads CSVRTGGAYGYTF. The DNA of the CDR3 is TGCAGCGTTAGGACAGGGGGCGCCTATGGCTACACCTTC. Drawing the rest from reference TRBV29-1 and TRBJ1-2, the complete variable domain is SAVISQKPSRDICQRGTSLTIQCQVDSQVTMMFWYRQQPGQSLTLIATANQGSEATYESGFVIDKFPISRPNLTFSTLTVSNMSPEDSSIYLCSVRTGGAYGYTFGSGTRLTVV.

This clonotype occurred many times. The V gene is TRBV15, the J gene TRBJ2-7; a possible D gene is TRBD2 (5 bases). The germline V gene has CDR1 LNHNV and CDR2 YYDKDF (reference sequence). The CDR3 contains 14 residues. Trimming pared 5 bases from V and 4 bases from J, leaving 15 bases between. CDR3 in DNA: TGTGCCACCAGCCCCCGGGGTTGGGAATACGAGCAGTACTTC. Translating gives CATSPRGWEYEQYF.

At least ten counts were recorded for this clonotype. This CDR3 is CASSRGMNTGELFF. CDR3 DNA: TGTGCCAGCAGTCGCGGGATGAACACCGGGGAGCTGTTTTTT. This chain links TRBV12-3 or TRBV12-4 with TRBJ2-2; D is perhaps TRBD2 (6 bases). The CDR3 loop spans 14 amino acids. V lost 5 bases and J lost 1, with 8 bases in between.

This clonotype was picked up a small number of times. This CDR3 reads CASSLEGLAAYF. For the CDR3, the DNA is TGTGCCAGCAGCTTAGAGGGACTAGCGGCTTACTTC. The genes are TRBV7-8 and TRBJ2-7; the match to TRBD2 covers 11 bases. The V gene's germline CDR1 is SGHVS and CDR2 FQNEAQ. The CDR3 is 12 residues long. V dropped 1 base and J dropped 13; count of bases not matched to a gene: 3.

This sequence joins TRBV7-2 and TRBJ2-7; D ambiguous. Germline CDR1 reads SGHTA; CDR2 reads FQGNSA. The length of the CDR3 is 13 residues. Trimming pared 0 bases from V and 2 bases from J, leaving 5 bases between. The CDR3 region has the DNA TGTGCCAGCAGCTTAGCAGGGCCCTACGAGCAGTACTTC. Translation: CASSLAGPYEQYF.

This clonotype has a handful of counts. V and J are TRBV2 and TRBJ2-1; weak D call: TRBD2 (5 bases). The CDR3 contains 18 residues. V was pared by 7 bases and J by 8 bases, with 30 bases between. Germline assignment: CDR1 SNHLY and CDR2 FYNNEI. CDR3 sequence reads: CASTDPGVPSRVGDEQFF. Written as DNA, the CDR3 is TGTGCCAGCACCGACCCCGGGGTTCCCAGCCGCGTGGGTGATGAGCAGTTCTTC.

This clonotype was picked up many times. V is TRBV4-1 and J is TRBJ2-1; tentatively, D is TRBD2 (5 bases). Per germline, CDR1 MGHRA and CDR2 YSYEKL. The CDR3 loop spans 14 amino acids. V shed 10 bases and J shed 4 bases, with 17 bases lying between them. CDR3 sequence reads: CATSGSGRYNEQFF. Written as DNA, the CDR3 is TGCGCCACAAGCGGTTCCGGACGGTACAATGAGCAGTTCTTC.

As for this clonotype: A read error may be the cause here, since a much bigger clone is one base away. V gene TRBV10-1 combines with J gene TRBJ1-2; D may be TRBD1 (5 bases). The CDR3 extends over 13 amino acids. Germline V gives CDR1 WNHNN, CDR2 SYGVQD (reference sequence). Trimming cost V 4 bases and J 5 bases, with 11 bases left between them. The CDR3 nucleotides are TGCGCCAGCAGTGCCGGGACCGAGTATGGCTACACCTTC. Its protein is CASSAGTEYGYTF.

This clonotype was found many times. The CDR3 bases are TGTGCCAGCAGTTACTCAAGTGTAGCTCAGCCCCAGCATTTT. Translated: CASSYSSVAQPQHF. The gene calls are TRBV6-5 and TRBJ1-5; D is uncertain. CDR1 and CDR2 from the germline V gene are MNHEY and SVGAGI. Deletions cut 0 bases from V and 6 bases from J, with 9 bases between. This CDR3 contains 14 residues.

This chain uses TRBV18 with TRBJ2-3; D is ambiguous. The CDR3 contains 14 residues. Germline CDR1 and CDR2: KGHSH and LQKENI. Trimming removed 0 bases at V and 5 bases at J, with 9 bases between. The CDR3 reads CASSPPGTRDTQYF. The CDR3 nucleotides are TGTGCCAGCTCACCACCGGGTACGAGAGATACGCAGTATTTT. Filled out from reference TRBV18 and TRBJ2-3, the complete variable domain reads NAGVMQNPRHLVRRRGQEARLRCSPMKGHSHVYWYRQLPEEGLKFMVYLQKENIIDESGMPKERFSAEFPKEGPSILRIQQVVRGDSAAYFCASSPPGTRDTQYFGPGTRLTVL.

A few counts support this clonotype. The chain has TRBV4-3 and TRBJ2-6; D not certain. CDR1 is LGHNA and CDR2 is YSLEER in the germline V gene. The CDR3 sequence is 18 residues long. The V end was cut by 1 base, the J end by 1 base, with 14 bases between. The CDR3 loop reads CASSQAQSARSGANVLTF. For the CDR3, the DNA is TGCGCCAGCAGCCAAGCTCAGAGCGCCCGGTCTGGGGCCAACGTCCTGACTTTC.

In this sample, this clonotype turned up many times. CDR3 in DNA: TGTGCCAGCAGTACCGGAGCAGATACGCAGTATTTT. Amino acids: CASSTGADTQYF. The rearrangement uses TRBV12-3 or TRBV12-4 and TRBJ2-3; no clear D gene. CDR3 length: 12 residues. V was pared by 5 bases and J by 4 bases, with 7 bases between.

This clonotype was seen ten or more times. The V and J genes are TRBV18 and TRBJ2-5, with D uncertain. V lost 2 bases, J lost 3 bases, and 22 bases lay in between. This CDR3 contains 18 residues. From germline, CDR1 is KGHSH and CDR2 LQKENI. The DNA for the CDR3 is TGTGCCAGCTCACCAGCGGAAGGCCTCGCCGGGCAAAAAGAGACCCAGTACTTC. The encoded protein is CASSPAEGLAGQKETQYF.

At least ten counts were recorded for this clonotype. The genes are TRBV5-5 and TRBJ2-2; D is uncertain. This CDR3 has 15 residues. Germline V gives CDR1 SGHKS, CDR2 YYEKEE (reference sequence). The V gene lost 0 bases and the J gene lost 1 base, with 7 bases spanning the gap. This chain's CDR3 is CASSLAYGNTGELFF. CDR3 nucleotides: TGTGCCAGCAGCTTGGCCTACGGGAACACCGGGGAGCTGTTTTTT. Complete variable domain (other parts from reference TRBV5-5 and TRBJ2-2): DAGVTQSPTHLIKTRGQQVTLRCSPISGHKSVSWYQQVLGQGPQFIFQYYEKEERGRGNFPDRFSARQFPNYSSELNVNALLLGDSALYLCASSLAYGNTGELFFGEGSRLTVL.

The CDR3 spells CASSLGGASTDTQYF. The CDR3 DNA is TGTGCCAGCAGCTTGGGGGGGGCCTCCACAGATACGCAGTATTTT. V usage is TRBV5-4 and J usage is TRBJ2-3; D tentatively reads TRBD1 or TRBD2 (6 bases each). Trimming cost V 0 bases and J 2 bases, with 10 bases left between them. The CDR3 covers 15 residues. Germline V gene data show CDR1 as SGHNT and CDR2 as YYREEE (reference sequence).

There are a few counts of this clonotype. The chain recombines TRBV2 with TRBJ1-2; 10 nucleotides line up with TRBD1. CDR1 and CDR2 (germline): SNHLY, FYNNEI. The CDR3 sequence is 11 residues long. Losses at the gene ends were 9 bases for V and 7 bases for J; bases not matched to a gene: 2. DNA of the CDR3: TGTGCCAGGACAGGGGGCAGTGGCTACACCTTC. Translating gives CARTGGSGYTF.

This clonotype was seen many times. The V and J genes are TRBV20-1 and TRBJ2-7; 8 nucleotides line up with TRBD2. Germline V gives CDR1 DFQATT, CDR2 SNEGSKA (reference sequence). The V and J ends lost 0 bases and 0 bases, in that order; junction bases with no gene match: 4. The CDR3 has 15 residues. The CDR3 DNA reads as TGCAGTGCTAGAGAACCAGCGGGGGCCTCCTACGAGCAGTACTTC. Amino acids: CSAREPAGASYEQYF.

The V call is TRBV7-2, the J call TRBJ2-5; D not resolved. Germline V gene lookup returns CDR1 SGHTA and CDR2 FQGNSA. CDR3 length: 15 residues. The V gene lost 3 bases and the J gene lost 1 base, with 12 bases spanning the gap. DNA of the CDR3: TGTGCCAGCAGCTTGGCTGGTCACTTCCAAGAGACCCAGTACTTC. Translation: CASSLAGHFQETQYF. Using reference TRBV7-2 and TRBJ2-5 for the parts outside the CDR3, the full variable domain is GAGVSQSPSNKVTEKGKDVELRCDPISGHTALYWYRQSLGQGLEFLIYFQGNSAPDKSGLPSDRFSAERTGGSVSTLTIQRTQQEDSAVYLCASSLAGHFQETQYFGPGTRLLVL.

The chain links TRBV5-5 to TRBJ2-7; no definite D call. The CDR3 has 13 residues. Germline CDR1 reads SGHKS; CDR2 reads YYEKEE (reference sequence). V dropped 0 bases and J dropped 6 bases, with 10 bases sitting between them. The CDR3 DNA sequence: TGTGCCAGCAGCTTGGCGGGTGGGATCGAGCAGTACTTC. Its translation is CASSLAGGIEQYF.

Worth noting for this clonotype: Just one base apart from a much larger clone, this may be a read error. It is likely a read error, because the conserved phenylalanine at the end of the CDR3 is missing. The J gene is TRBJ1-5, the V gene TRBV20-1, with 8 bases identical to TRBD1. The length of the CDR3 is 15 residues. In germline, CDR1 is DFQATT, CDR2 SNEGSKA (reference sequence). Trimming took 6 bases from V and 5 from J; bases not matched to a gene: 12. CDR3 nucleotide sequence: TGCAGTGCAAAGCCGGACAGGGATGCCTATCAGCCCCAGCATATT. It yields the protein CSAKPDRDAYQPQHI.

This clonotype has a handful of counts. The chain links TRBV19 to TRBJ2-7; maybe TRBD1 (6 bases). The V gene's germline CDR1 is LNHDA and CDR2 SQIVND (reference sequence). This CDR3 contains 14 residues. V gave up 5 bases and J gave up 0 bases, with 11 bases separating them. This CDR3 is CASSPVDSSYEQYF. Here the CDR3 DNA reads TGTGCCAGTAGTCCCGTGGACAGCTCCTACGAGCAGTACTTC.

In its sample, this clonotype was seen many times. V usage is TRBV3-1 and J usage is TRBJ2-1; 7 nucleotides line up with TRBD2. CDR1 and CDR2 from the germline V gene are LGHDT and YNNKEL (reference sequence). After removal of 2 bases from V and 10 bases from J, the junction contained 2 bases not matched to a gene. The CDR3 loop spans 12 amino acids. The CDR3 sequence is CASSQTGGEQFF. The CDR3, as DNA: TGTGCCAGCAGCCAAACGGGGGGAGAGCAGTTCTTC.

This clonotype was seen many times. The V call is TRBV7-2, the J call TRBJ2-1; weak D call: TRBD2 (6 bases). This CDR3 region has 14 residues. Trimming cost V 1 base and J 9 bases, with 13 bases left between them. CDR1 is SGHTA, CDR2 FQGNSA, per germline. CDR3 DNA sequence: TGTGCCAGCAGCTTAGGGAGGGCTTCGGGTGAGCAGTTCTTC. It yields the protein CASSLGRASGEQFF.

This clonotype was observed many times. The chain employs TRBV5-1 and TRBJ1-1, with D uncertain. In germline, CDR1 is SGHRS, CDR2 YFSETQ. The CDR3 is 13 amino acids. V dropped 1 base and J dropped 4 bases, with 8 bases sitting between them. CDR3 in amino acids: CASSLWGGTEAFF. Written as DNA, the CDR3 is TGCGCCAGCAGCTTGTGGGGTGGCACTGAAGCTTTCTTT.

The chain joins TRBV12-3 or TRBV12-4 to TRBJ1-2; D unresolved. This CDR3 is 13 amino acids long. Between the trimmed V and J ends, which lost 4 bases and 2 bases, there was a span of 8 bases. The CDR3 coding sequence is TGTGCCAGCAGTTCTTGGACCAACTATGGCTACACCTTC. Translating it yields CASSSWTNYGYTF.

This clonotype was found many times. The chain employs TRBV10-3 and TRBJ1-5, with TRBD1 matching over 9 bases. From germline, CDR1 is ENHRY and CDR2 SYGVKD. Losses at the gene ends were 3 bases for V and 6 bases for J; bases not matched to a gene: 9. The CDR3 loop spans 16 amino acids. CDR3 protein: CAISDGADRGTQPQHF. In nucleotides, the CDR3 is TGTGCCATCAGTGACGGAGCTGACAGGGGGACTCAGCCCCAGCATTTT.